A selection of T cell receptor beta chains follows, all from one sample in a study of cytomegalovirus exposure and HLA in healthy donors. Data came from immunoSEQ multiplex PCR; TCRdb stores just in-frame clones and leaves some out. The table has about 98,000 clones, roughly 85% seen once. The source material was PBMCs. The receptors stem from a woman in her twenties or thirties in good health and CMV-seronegative. Both conserved end residues are part of each CDR3. The D gene is left open where the match is weak. For some rows the clone size is stated as once, few or many, or as a class when expanded; others skip it.

d_call j_call v_call clone_size cdr3_aa cdr3_nt
TRBD2 TRBJ2-1 TRBV11-2 . CASSLDLSAGELFF TGTGCCAGCAGCTTAGATCTTTCAGCGGGAGAGTTGTTCTTC
. TRBJ1-3 TRBV9 . CASSVDTGNTIYF TGTGCCAGCAGCGTAGATACTGGAAACACCATATATTTT
. TRBJ2-5 TRBV2 . CASSFRDTGETQYF TGTGCCAGCAGTTTCCGGGACACTGGGGAGACCCAGTACTTC
. TRBJ2-5 TRBV6-5 . CASSLTKKGSATQYF TGTGCCAGCAGCCTGACAAAGAAGGGGTCGGCGACCCAGTACTTC
. TRBJ1-2 TRBV11-2 . CASSPSRSWGYTF TGTGCCAGCAGCCCGAGTCGTAGCTGGGGCTACACCTTC
TRBD1 TRBJ1-2 TRBV7-6 . CASSNRTGLNYGYTF TGTGCCAGCAGCAACCGGACAGGACTCAACTATGGCTACACCTTC
. TRBJ2-3 TRBV10-1 . CASSESILADTQYF TGCGCCAGCAGTGAGTCGATCCTAGCAGATACGCAGTATTTT
. TRBJ1-2 TRBV6-6 . CASSPGRGYGYTF TGTGCCAGCAGTCCCGGACGGGGCTATGGCTACACCTTC
TRBD2 TRBJ2-2 TRBV6-4 . CASSLLAGVTGELFF TGTGCCAGCAGTTTACTAGCGGGAGTCACCGGGGAGCTGTTTTTT
TRBD1 TRBJ2-7 TRBV10-3 few CAIREQDRGSYEQYF TGTGCCATCAGGGAACAGGACAGGGGCTCCTACGAGCAGTACTTC
. TRBJ2-7 TRBV28 . CASTSPGGTYEQYF TGTGCCAGCACCTCCCCCGGAGGGACCTACGAGCAGTACTTC
. TRBJ1-2 TRBV4-1 . CASSQGSQLYGYTF TGCGCCAGCAGCCAAGGGTCACAGCTTTATGGCTACACCTTC
. TRBJ2-3 TRBV19 . CASSHVTDTQYF TGTGCCAGTAGCCATGTTACAGATACGCAGTATTTT
. TRBJ2-3 TRBV19 . CASSMRQGRVSTDTQYF TGTGCCAGTAGTATGCGGCAGGGAAGAGTTAGCACAGATACGCAGTATTTT
. TRBJ2-1 TRBV7-2 . CASSRVVYNEQFF TGTGCCAGCAGCCGTGTAGTTTACAATGAGCAGTTCTTC
. TRBJ1-2 TRBV27 . CASSFQLQGGYGYTF TGTGCCAGCAGTTTTCAACTACAGGGCGGCTATGGCTACACCTTC
. TRBJ2-7 TRBV14 few CASSQGARYEQYF TGTGCCAGCAGCCAAGGGGCCCGCTACGAGCAGTACTTC
TRBD1 TRBJ1-6 TRBV5-5 . CASSSTGGSSPLHF TGTGCCAGCAGCTCAACAGGGGGCAGTTCACCCCTCCACTTT
TRBD1 TRBJ1-2 TRBV4-1 . CASSPQGVGGYTF TGCGCCAGCAGCCCGCAGGGGGTTGGTGGCTACACCTTC
. TRBJ1-2 TRBV9 . CASSVAGAPYGYTF TGTGCCAGCAGCGTGGCAGGGGCTCCTTATGGCTACACCTTC
. TRBJ1-3 TRBV7-2 . CASTPQPGVSGNTIYF TGTGCCAGCACCCCACAACCAGGGGTATCAGGAAACACCATATATTTT
. TRBJ2-3 TRBV7-3 . CASRLATNTDTQYF TGTGCCAGCAGGCTAGCGACGAACACAGATACGCAGTATTTT
. TRBJ2-7 TRBV4-2 . CASSQQQGGEQYF TGTGCCAGCAGCCAGCAACAAGGGGGCGAGCAGTACTTC
TRBD2 TRBJ2-5 TRBV2 . CASIIAGGPETQYF TGTGCCAGCATTATAGCGGGGGGCCCAGAGACCCAGTACTTC
. TRBJ1-4 TRBV9 . CASSVGAATNEKLFF TGTGCCAGCAGCGTAGGAGCTGCAACTAATGAAAAACTGTTTTTT
. TRBJ2-5 TRBV7-9 . CASSLTAEETQYF TGTGCCAGCAGCTTGACAGCAGAAGAGACCCAGTACTTC
. TRBJ1-2 TRBV7-8 . CASSLDELDYGYTF TGTGCCAGCAGCTTAGACGAGTTGGACTATGGCTACACCTTC
TRBD1 TRBJ1-1 TRBV2 . CASSFGQGDTEAFF TGTGCCAGTTCTTTCGGACAGGGAGACACTGAAGCTTTCTTT
. TRBJ1-5 TRBV28 . CASSPLGSNQPQHF TGTGCCAGCAGCCCCCTGGGCAGCAATCAGCCCCAGCATTTT
. TRBJ1-2 TRBV6-5 once CASSYFRELNYGYTF TGTGCCAGCAGTTACTTCAGGGAACTAAACTATGGCTACACCTTC
TRBD1 TRBJ2-6 TRBV4-3 . CASSPDRVRFGANVLTF TGCGCCAGCAGCCCGGACAGGGTGAGGTTTGGGGCCAACGTCCTGACTTTC
. TRBJ1-5 TRBV2 . CASGSGTLSNQPQHF TGTGCCAGCGGATCAGGGACTCTTAGCAATCAGCCCCAGCATTTT
. TRBJ2-1 TRBV7-3 . CASSAGQTNSEQFF TGTGCCAGCAGCGCGGGACAGACTAATAGTGAGCAGTTCTTC
. TRBJ1-2 TRBV7-8 . CASSLGPGGPYGYTF TGTGCCAGCAGCTTAGGGCCGGGGGGGCCCTATGGCTACACCTTC
TRBD1 TRBJ1-4 TRBV18 . CASSSGTGYEKLFF TGTGCCAGCTCATCCGGGACAGGGTATGAAAAACTGTTTTTT
TRBD2 TRBJ2-5 TRBV7-6 . CASSVSGGASKETQYF TGTGCCAGCAGCGTTAGCGGGGGGGCTTCCAAGGAGACCCAGTACTTC
. TRBJ2-7 TRBV27 . CASSLTRPPAEQYF TGTGCCAGCAGTTTAACTAGGCCCCCCGCCGAGCAGTACTTC
. TRBJ2-4 TRBV15 . CATSRDLVGLIAKNIQYF TGTGCCACCAGCAGAGATCTAGTGGGGCTGATAGCCAAAAACATTCAGTACTTC
. TRBJ2-3 TRBV6-1 . CASSERARGADTQYF TGTGCCAGCAGTGAGAGGGCACGAGGAGCAGATACGCAGTATTTT
. TRBJ2-3 TRBV5-1 . CASSENFDTQYF TGCGCCAGCAGTGAGAATTTCGATACGCAGTATTTT
. TRBJ2-1 TRBV4-3 . CASSQETGVGNEQFF TGCGCCAGCAGCCAAGAGACGGGAGTAGGCAATGAGCAGTTCTTC
. TRBJ2-2 TRBV7-9 . CASSFRNTGELFF TGTGCCAGCAGCTTCAGGAACACCGGGGAGCTGTTTTTT
. TRBJ2-5 TRBV13 . CASSLRREQETQYF TGTGCCAGCAGCTTAAGGCGGGAACAAGAGACCCAGTACTTC
. TRBJ2-5 TRBV13 . CASSSRTLYF TGTGCCAGCAGCTCGCGGACTTTATACTTC
. TRBJ1-5 TRBV5-4 once CASSLDSGNQPQHF TGTGCCAGCAGCCTTGATAGCGGCAATCAGCCCCAGCATTTT
. TRBJ2-3 TRBV2 . CASSEMGAVRTQYF TGTGCCAGCAGTGAAATGGGGGCGGTTAGGACGCAGTATTTT
. TRBJ2-7 TRBV4-2 . CASSQNPGDSSYEQYF TGTGCCAGCAGCCAAAACCCGGGGGACAGCTCCTACGAGCAGTACTTC
. TRBJ2-2 TRBV4-3 . CASSSGGRPLVGELFF TGCGCCAGCAGCTCCGGGGGGCGCCCCTTGGTGGGGGAGCTGTTTTTT
TRBD1 TRBJ1-3 TRBV7-2 . CASSSRTGASGNTIYF TGTGCCAGCAGCTCTAGGACAGGGGCCTCTGGAAACACCATATATTTT
. TRBJ1-4 TRBV18 . CASSPGGTTTNEKLFF TGTGCCAGCTCACCCGGCGGGACCACAACTAATGAAAAACTGTTTTTT
. TRBJ1-5 TRBV14 few CASSQAGFRQPQHF TGTGCCAGCAGCCAAGCAGGGTTTCGTCAGCCCCAGCATTTT
TRBD1 TRBJ2-3 TRBV10-1 . CASRADRGLKDTQYF TGCGCCAGCAGGGCCGACAGGGGTTTGAAAGATACGCAGTATTTT
. TRBJ2-3 TRBV7-8 once CASTRDTQYF TGTGCCAGCACCCGTGATACGCAGTATTTT